This TCR beta chain was sequenced in a study of blood T cell repertoires in COVID-19. Study-wide context: The cDNA or gDNA used as material had been derived from T cells, B-cell-depleted T cells, or PBMCs.

Assay used: immunoSEQ multiplex PCR; TCRdb lists only in-frame clones, some missing. The sample shows 200,000 to 300,000 clones, approximately 91% of them seen only once. The J segment lost 7 bases and the V segment lost 4 bases, leaving 17 bases of the junction unmatched. Germline values: CDR1 SGHAT, CDR2 FQNNGV. The CDR3 has 19 amino acids. The Seattle patients joined while their infection was active and were tracked longitudinally afterward. Material: peripheral blood. The chain combines TRBV11-2 with TRBJ2-4; TRBD2 agrees at 12 bases. The clonotype comes from a man aged 30-40 years with COVID-19, enrolled during active disease. In nucleotides, the CDR3 is TGTGCCAGCAGCTCACGTCGAGGTCCTAGCGGGGGGGTATCCAACATTCAGTACTTC. Translation gives CASSSRRGPSGGVSNIQYF.